This record concerns one T cell receptor beta chain sequence. This entry is derived from a study of blood T cell repertoires in COVID-19. Background on the study: Material from acute and convalescent COVID-19 was sourced from the United States, Italy and Spain. T cells, B-cell-depleted T cells, or PBMCs provided the cDNA or gDNA that served as material.

This CDR3 has 15 amino acids. The germline V gene has CDR1 LNHDA and CDR2 SQIVND (reference sequence). Trimming took 4 bases from V and 8 from J, leaving 18 bases between them. Authors' methods: Amplification of reference gene primers was used by the study to estimate nucleated cell counts. Assay: immunoSEQ multiplex PCR; the TCRdb copy retains only in-frame clones and omits some. The D gene and trimming were derived from the DNA, and the V and J assignments and clone size from that table. The data contain around 100,000 clones, more than 80% of them singletons. The sequence came from a human donor in a cohort sampled during active COVID-19. The sample consisted of peripheral blood. The gene calls are TRBV19 and TRBJ2-1, with D perhaps TRBD1 (6 bases). CDR3 coding DNA: TGTGCCAGTAGTAGCCAACTGGGGGCGGGTGATGAGCAGTTCTTC. Translation: CASSSQLGAGDEQFF.